Following are 15 T cell receptor beta chains from one sample sequenced in a study of blood T cell repertoires in COVID-19. Clones were sequenced by immunoSEQ multiplex PCR, and TCRdb holds only the in-frame ones, with some missing. Of about 140,000 clones in the sample, approximately 83% were seen once. The sequenced material came from peripheral blood. These receptors all come from a human donor in a cohort sampled during active COVID-19.

The chain recombines TRBV28 with TRBJ1-2; 12 positions match TRBD1. In germline, CDR1 is MDHEN, CDR2 SYDVKM. This CDR3 spans 15 amino acids. V dropped 5 bases and J dropped 8; count of bases not matched to a gene: 9. DNA of the CDR3: TGTGCCAGCAGTCCTCCGGGACAGGGGGCGTGGGGCTACACCTTC. This gives the protein CASSPPGQGAWGYTF.

CDR3 in amino acids: CASSLGTTGESYEQYF. The CDR3 DNA sequence: TGTGCCAGCAGCTTAGGGACGACAGGGGAGAGCTACGAGCAGTACTTC. The V and J genes are TRBV7-9 and TRBJ2-7, with 8 bases aligning to TRBD1. This CDR3 is built from 16 residues. CDR1 is SEHNR and CDR2 is FQNEAQ in the germline V gene (reference sequence). Germline trimming cut 1 base from V and 3 bases from J; bases unmatched to any gene: 8.

This clone was picked up one time. The rearrangement links TRBV14 to TRBJ1-1, with a weak D call TRBD1 (5 bases). Germline assignment: CDR1 SGHDN and CDR2 FVKESK. The CDR3 runs to 15 residues. The ends were cut back, 4 bases at V and 0 bases at J, with 12 bases in the middle. The CDR3: CASSPLGLLNTEAFF. CDR3 DNA: TGTGCCAGCAGCCCATTGGGACTGTTGAACACTGAAGCTTTCTTT.

This clone was seen only a few times. The rearrangement links TRBV6-5 to TRBJ1-1; tentative D call: TRBD1 (6 bases). The germline CDR1 and CDR2 sequences are MNHEY and SVGAGI. CDR3 length: 13 amino acids. V dropped 5 bases and J dropped 3 bases, with 10 bases sitting between them. The DNA of the CDR3 is TGTGCCAGCAGTCCCAGGGGAGACACTGAAGCTTTCTTT. This codes for CASSPRGDTEAFF.

The CDR3 nucleotides read TGCAGCGTTGCCCGAGGGACAGGGTTCGGCGAGCAGTACTTC. Its protein product is CSVARGTGFGEQYF. The chain combines TRBV29-1 with TRBJ2-7; 9 nucleotides match TRBD1. CDR1 SQVTM and CDR2 ANQGSEA come from the germline V gene. V lost 4 bases, J lost 6 bases, and 10 bases stayed unmatched. The CDR3 totals 14 residues.

The V gene is TRBV9, the J gene TRBJ2-1; D is perhaps TRBD2 (5 bases). V lost 0 bases to trimming and J lost 7 bases, with 14 bases between them. This CDR3 has 15 residues. The germline V gene encodes CDR1 SGDLS and CDR2 YYNGEE. The CDR3: CASSVALAGGNEQFF. The CDR3 nucleotides are TGTGCCAGCAGCGTAGCTCTGGCGGGTGGTAATGAGCAGTTCTTC.

The chain is built from TRBV5-1 and TRBJ1-3; 7 positions match TRBD1. Germline V gene data show CDR1 as SGHRS and CDR2 as YFSETQ. CDR3 length: 16 amino acids. V dropped 0 bases and J dropped 6; count of bases not matched to a gene: 9. CDR3 amino acids: CASSLALGQTQNTIYF. CDR3 DNA sequence: TGCGCCAGCAGCTTGGCATTGGGACAGACTCAAAACACCATATATTTT.

The J gene is TRBJ1-2, the V gene TRBV6-5; 7 nucleotides match TRBD1. The CDR3 contains 12 residues. The germline V gene encodes CDR1 MNHEY and CDR2 SVGAGI. V lost 7 bases, J lost 8 bases, and 7 bases stayed unmatched. The DNA of the CDR3 is TGTGCCAGCACCTCGACAGGGCACGGCTACACCTTC. This sequence encodes CASTSTGHGYTF.

This clone was counted a single time. J is TRBJ2-3 and V is TRBV3-1 (or the pseudogene TRBV3-2), with TRBD2 as a possible D gene (5 bases). Trimming removed 3 bases from V and 2 bases from J, with 12 bases in between. The CDR3 has 15 residues. Germline loops: CDR1 LGHDT, CDR2 YNNKEL (reference sequence). The CDR3 DNA sequence: TGTGCCAGCAGCCAGCTAGCTACAGACACAGATACGCAGTATTTT. It codes for CASSQLATDTDTQYF.

The chain joins TRBV5-6 to TRBJ2-1; possibly TRBD2 for D (5 bases). This CDR3 contains 13 residues. Trimming stripped 0 bases from V and 12 bases from J, with 13 bases between. Germline V CDR1 and CDR2: SGHDT, YYEEEE. CDR3 sequence reads: CASSLETLAGQFF. CDR3 bases: TGTGCCAGCAGCTTGGAGACTCTAGCAGGGCAGTTCTTC.

This chain uses TRBV28 with TRBJ2-1; weak D call: TRBD2 (5 bases). Trimming took 2 bases from V and 4 from J, leaving 12 bases between them. The CDR3 totals 15 residues. The germline CDR1 and CDR2 sequences are MDHEN and SYDVKM. CDR3 sequence (DNA): TGTGCCAGCAGTTTAGGTATAGGACTTTACAATGAGCAGTTCTTC. Encoded protein: CASSLGIGLYNEQFF.

CDR3 DNA: TGTGCCAGCAGGCGCGGTCTGGTTGGCAGCTCCTACGAGCAGTACTTC. Residues: CASRRGLVGSSYEQYF. The chain links TRBV5-6 to TRBJ2-7; D gene unclear. Germline V gene lookup returns CDR1 SGHDT and CDR2 YYEEEE. V was trimmed by 5 bases and J by 0 bases, leaving 18 bases between them. This CDR3 has 16 residues.

In this sample, this clone turned up once. The gene calls are TRBV7-8 and TRBJ1-2; 10 bases align to TRBD1. CDR3 length equals 15 residues. Germline loops: CDR1 SGHVS, CDR2 FQNEAQ. V gave up 4 bases and J gave up 3 bases; unmatched junction bases: 5. As DNA, the CDR3 is TGTGCCAGCAGCTCCACGGGACAGGGGCACTATGGCTACACCTTC. Translation: CASSSTGQGHYGYTF.

The chain carries TRBV5-5 and TRBJ2-7; 7 bases fit TRBD1. V gave up 5 bases and J gave up 4 bases; unmatched junction bases: 6. CDR1 is SGHKS, CDR2 YYEKEE, per germline (reference sequence). CDR3 size: 13 residues. In nucleotides, the CDR3 is TGTGCCAGCAGTTTTATACAGGGGTACGAGCAGTACTTC. Protein product: CASSFIQGYEQYF.

The V gene is TRBV6-6, the J gene TRBJ2-3; 9 bases line up with TRBD2. Germline lookup yields CDR1 MNHNY and CDR2 SVGAGI (reference sequence). Unmatched junction bases numbered 4, after V lost 6 bases and J lost 3 bases. The CDR3 runs to 14 residues. In DNA, the CDR3 is TGTGCCAGCAGGACTAGCGGTAATACAGATACGCAGTATTTT. It yields the protein CASRTSGNTDTQYF.